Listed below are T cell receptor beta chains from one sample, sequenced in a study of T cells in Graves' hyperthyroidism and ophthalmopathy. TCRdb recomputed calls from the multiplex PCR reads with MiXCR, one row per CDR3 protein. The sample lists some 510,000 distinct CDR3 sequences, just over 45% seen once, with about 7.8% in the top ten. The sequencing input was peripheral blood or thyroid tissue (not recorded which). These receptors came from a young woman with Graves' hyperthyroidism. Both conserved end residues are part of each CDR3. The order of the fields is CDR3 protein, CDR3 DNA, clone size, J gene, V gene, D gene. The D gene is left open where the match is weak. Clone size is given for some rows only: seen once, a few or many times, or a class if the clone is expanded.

CDR3 protein: CATSGQGSDEQYF
CDR3 DNA: TGTGCCACCAGCGGGCAGGGGAGCGACGAGCAGTACTTC
clone size: NA
J gene: TRBJ2-7
V gene: TRBV15
D gene: NA

CDR3 protein: CAISERWGPDNSPLHF
CDR3 DNA: TGTGCCATCAGTGAGCGTTGGGGGCCGGATAATTCACCCCTCCACTTT
clone size: NA
J gene: TRBJ1-6
V gene: TRBV10-3
D gene: NA

CDR3 protein: CASSLPYNSPLHF
CDR3 DNA: TGTGCCAGCAGCTTACCCTATAATTCACCCCTCCACTTT
clone size: many
J gene: TRBJ1-6
V gene: TRBV7-9
D gene: NA

CDR3 protein: CASSLGGEAEKLFF
CDR3 DNA: TGTGCCAGCAGCTTAGGGGGCGAGGCTGAAAAACTGTTTTTT
clone size: many
J gene: TRBJ1-4
V gene: TRBV7-8
D gene: NA

CDR3 protein: CATSATTRLNTGELFF
CDR3 DNA: TGTGCCACCAGTGCGACCACTAGACTCAACACCGGGGAGCTGTTTTTT
clone size: NA
J gene: TRBJ2-2
V gene: TRBV24-1
D gene: NA

CDR3 protein: CSARVLAGALETQYF
CDR3 DNA: TGCAGTGCTAGAGTTCTAGCGGGAGCGTTAGAGACCCAGTACTTC
clone size: NA
J gene: TRBJ2-5
V gene: TRBV20-1
D gene: TRBD2

CDR3 protein: CAISYPSDVKLF
CDR3 DNA: TGTGCCATCAGTTACCCTTCGGACGTTAAACTCTTT
clone size: NA
J gene: TRBJ1-1
V gene: TRBV6-5
D gene: NA

CDR3 protein: CATSDRTEYGYTF
CDR3 DNA: TGTGCCACCAGTGACCGGACGGAATATGGCTACACCTTC
clone size: many
J gene: TRBJ1-2
V gene: TRBV24-1
D gene: NA

CDR3 protein: CASSLAFTGGKTQYF
CDR3 DNA: TGCGCCAGCAGCTTGGCCTTTACAGGGGGAAAGACCCAGTACTTC
clone size: NA
J gene: TRBJ2-5
V gene: TRBV5-1
D gene: TRBD1

CDR3 protein: CASSGDDAAFF
CDR3 DNA: TGTGCCAGCAGTGGGGACGACGCGGCTTTCTTT
clone size: many
J gene: TRBJ1-1
V gene: TRBV2
D gene: NA

CDR3 protein: CASSQERTDGSPLHF
CDR3 DNA: TGTGCCAGCAGCCAAGAGAGGACAGATGGGTCACCCCTCCACTTT
clone size: NA
J gene: TRBJ1-6
V gene: TRBV9
D gene: NA

CDR3 protein: CASSQDQLTGRMYGYTF
CDR3 DNA: TGTGCCAGCAGCCAAGATCAATTGACAGGGCGTATGTATGGCTACACCTTC
clone size: NA
J gene: TRBJ1-2
V gene: TRBV2
D gene: TRBD1

CDR3 protein: CASRSEIYGYTF
CDR3 DNA: TGTGCCAGTAGGTCGGAGATCTATGGCTACACCTTC
clone size: many
J gene: TRBJ1-2
V gene: TRBV19
D gene: NA

CDR3 protein: CAIRPGPSYEQYF
CDR3 DNA: TGTGCCATCAGGCCGGGTCCCTCCTACGAGCAGTACTTC
clone size: many
J gene: TRBJ2-7
V gene: TRBV10-3
D gene: NA

CDR3 protein: CASSLVSGRAGEKLFF
CDR3 DNA: TGCGCCAGCAGCTTGGTATCGGGGAGGGCTGGAGAAAAACTGTTTTTT
clone size: NA
J gene: TRBJ1-4
V gene: TRBV25-1
D gene: NA

CDR3 protein: CASSTGTGSSGANVLTF
CDR3 DNA: TGTGCCAGCAGTACCGGGACAGGGAGCTCTGGGGCCAACGTCCTGACTTTC
clone size: NA
J gene: TRBJ2-6
V gene: TRBV2
D gene: TRBD1

CDR3 protein: CASSRAGLPYEQYF
CDR3 DNA: TGTGCCAGCAGCCGAGCGGGACTTCCCTACGAGCAGTACTTC
clone size: NA
J gene: TRBJ2-7
V gene: TRBV6-2/TRBV6-3
D gene: TRBD2

CDR3 protein: CASSLGVVGTEAFF
CDR3 DNA: TGTGCCAGCAGCCTTGGGGTAGTAGGCACTGAAGCTTTCTTT
clone size: many
J gene: TRBJ1-1
V gene: TRBV7-9
D gene: NA

CDR3 protein: CSAPTNYGYTF
CDR3 DNA: TGCAGTGCCCCTACTAACTATGGCTACACCTTC
clone size: NA
J gene: TRBJ1-2
V gene: TRBV20-1
D gene: NA

CDR3 protein: CASSLDRVMNTEAFF
CDR3 DNA: TGTGCCAGCAGCTTAGACAGGGTCATGAACACTGAAGCTTTCTTT
clone size: once
J gene: TRBJ1-1
V gene: TRBV7-3
D gene: TRBD1

CDR3 protein: CSEGQGDHGYTF
CDR3 DNA: TGCAGCGAGGGACAGGGGGATCATGGCTACACCTTC
clone size: NA
J gene: TRBJ1-2
V gene: TRBV29-1
D gene: TRBD1

CDR3 protein: CSAGRTEAFF
CDR3 DNA: TGCAGCGCAGGTCGCACTGAAGCTTTCTTT
clone size: NA
J gene: TRBJ1-1
V gene: TRBV29-1
D gene: NA

CDR3 protein: CASSELGGEAFF
CDR3 DNA: TGTGCCAGCAGTGAGCTGGGGGGTGAAGCTTTCTTT
clone size: many
J gene: TRBJ1-1
V gene: TRBV25-1
D gene: NA

CDR3 protein: CASSQGTSGRAHEQYF
CDR3 DNA: TGTGCCAGCAGCCAAGGAACTAGCGGGAGGGCCCACGAGCAGTACTTC
clone size: once
J gene: TRBJ2-7
V gene: TRBV7-3
D gene: TRBD2

CDR3 protein: CASSFRTGRGTEAFF
CDR3 DNA: TGTGCCAGCAGCTTCCGGACAGGGCGGGGTACTGAAGCTTTCTTT
clone size: few
J gene: TRBJ1-1
V gene: TRBV7-8
D gene: TRBD1

CDR3 protein: CSVESKSNTGELFF
CDR3 DNA: TGCAGCGTTGAAAGCAAATCGAACACCGGGGAGCTGTTTTTT
clone size: NA
J gene: TRBJ2-2
V gene: TRBV29-1
D gene: NA

CDR3 protein: CASGRGGTTEAFF
CDR3 DNA: TGTGCCAGCGGCCGTGGGGGGACCACTGAAGCTTTCTTT
clone size: many
J gene: TRBJ1-1
V gene: TRBV2
D gene: NA

CDR3 protein: CASSSSLALAEQYF
CDR3 DNA: TGTGCCAGCAGCTCATCACTAGCGTTAGCCGAGCAGTACTTC
clone size: NA
J gene: TRBJ2-7
V gene: TRBV7-6
D gene: TRBD2

CDR3 protein: CASKDSQGRTEAFF
CDR3 DNA: TGTGCCAGCAAGGACAGCCAGGGGAGGACTGAAGCTTTCTTT
clone size: NA
J gene: TRBJ1-1
V gene: TRBV2
D gene: NA

CDR3 protein: CASKTSGRDGYQEAQYF
CDR3 DNA: TGTGCCAGCAAGACTAGCGGGAGGGACGGGTACCAAGAGGCCCAGTACTTC
clone size: NA
J gene: TRBJ2-5
V gene: TRBV10-1
D gene: TRBD2

CDR3 protein: CASLGGPNEKLFF
CDR3 DNA: TGTGCCAGCTTGGGCGGACCTAATGAAAAACTGTTTTTT
clone size: NA
J gene: TRBJ1-4
V gene: TRBV7-2
D gene: NA

CDR3 protein: CASSFNIRLETQYF
CDR3 DNA: TGTGCCAGCAGCTTCAATATCCGCCTAGAGACCCAGTACTTC
clone size: few
J gene: TRBJ2-5
V gene: TRBV7-2
D gene: NA

CDR3 protein: CASSSEREGRETQYF
CDR3 DNA: TGTGCCAGCAGCTCCGAGCGGGAGGGTCGAGAGACCCAGTACTTC
clone size: NA
J gene: TRBJ2-5
V gene: TRBV7-8
D gene: TRBD2

CDR3 protein: CASSQGSDSEETQYF
CDR3 DNA: TGTGCCAGCAGCCAAGGTAGCGACAGTGAAGAGACCCAGTACTTC
clone size: few
J gene: TRBJ2-5
V gene: TRBV14
D gene: NA

CDR3 protein: CATSSELGVRNTEAFF
CDR3 DNA: TGTGCCACCAGCAGTGAACTGGGGGTGAGGAACACTGAAGCTTTCTTT
clone size: NA
J gene: TRBJ1-1
V gene: TRBV15
D gene: NA

CDR3 protein: CASSELGSGVSSYEQYF
CDR3 DNA: TGTGCCAGCAGTGAATTGGGTAGCGGGGTTAGCTCCTACGAGCAGTACTTC
clone size: NA
J gene: TRBJ2-7
V gene: TRBV25-1
D gene: TRBD2

CDR3 protein: CASSKGLGTEAFF
CDR3 DNA: TGTGCCAGCAGTAAGGGGCTGGGCACTGAAGCTTTCTTT
clone size: many
J gene: TRBJ1-1
V gene: TRBV7-9
D gene: NA

CDR3 protein: CATSDPGQGAPQPQHF
CDR3 DNA: TGTGCCACCAGTGACCCCGGACAGGGGGCACCTCAGCCCCAGCATTTT
clone size: few
J gene: TRBJ1-5
V gene: TRBV24-1
D gene: TRBD1

CDR3 protein: CASTYPGREETQYF
CDR3 DNA: TGTGCCAGTACCTACCCGGGGAGGGAAGAGACCCAGTACTTC
clone size: NA
J gene: TRBJ2-5
V gene: TRBV19
D gene: TRBD2

CDR3 protein: CSASPRTGMRYGYTF
CDR3 DNA: TGCAGTGCTAGCCCTAGGACAGGGATGCGGTATGGCTACACCTTC
clone size: few
J gene: TRBJ1-2
V gene: TRBV20-1
D gene: TRBD1

CDR3 protein: CSVRSGTAPYGYTF
CDR3 DNA: TGCAGCGTGCGCTCCGGGACAGCGCCCTATGGCTACACCTTC
clone size: many
J gene: TRBJ1-2
V gene: TRBV29-1
D gene: TRBD1

CDR3 protein: CASSNRLAGSWEQYF
CDR3 DNA: TGTGCCAGCAGCAACCGACTAGCGGGGTCATGGGAGCAGTACTTC
clone size: NA
J gene: TRBJ2-5
V gene: TRBV2
D gene: TRBD2

CDR3 protein: CATSRMSNEAFF
CDR3 DNA: TGTGCCACCAGCAGGATGTCCAATGAAGCTTTCTTT
clone size: many
J gene: TRBJ1-1
V gene: TRBV15
D gene: NA

CDR3 protein: CATSDPGDQETQYF
CDR3 DNA: TGTGCCACCAGTGATCCAGGGGACCAAGAGACCCAGTACTTC
clone size: NA
J gene: TRBJ2-5
V gene: TRBV24-1
D gene: NA

CDR3 protein: CATSDRDGFQETQYF
CDR3 DNA: TGTGCCACCAGTGACCGAGACGGGTTCCAAGAGACCCAGTACTTC
clone size: NA
J gene: TRBJ2-5
V gene: TRBV24-1
D gene: NA

CDR3 protein: CATSTLDSRSSYEQYF
CDR3 DNA: TGTGCCACCAGCACCTTGGACTCCAGGAGCTCCTACGAGCAGTACTTC
clone size: many
J gene: TRBJ2-7
V gene: TRBV15
D gene: NA

CDR3 protein: CASSLDRDVSYEQYF
CDR3 DNA: TGTGCCAGCAGCTTGGACAGGGATGTCTCCTACGAGCAGTACTTC
clone size: NA
J gene: TRBJ2-7
V gene: TRBV13
D gene: TRBD1

CDR3 protein: CASSRGGRVHGYTF
CDR3 DNA: TGCGCCAGCAGCCGGGGCGGAAGGGTTCATGGCTACACCTTC
clone size: NA
J gene: TRBJ1-2
V gene: TRBV7-2
D gene: NA

CDR3 protein: CAILAESGDEQYF
CDR3 DNA: TGTGCTATTCTAGCGGAAAGTGGAGACGAGCAGTACTTC
clone size: NA
J gene: TRBJ2-7
V gene: TRBV10-3
D gene: TRBD2

CDR3 protein: CASSLRLAGGASSYEQYF
CDR3 DNA: TGTGCCAGCAGCTTAAGACTAGCGGGAGGCGCCAGCTCCTACGAGCAGTACTTC
clone size: few
J gene: TRBJ2-7
V gene: TRBV7-8
D gene: TRBD2

CDR3 protein: CASSRTSGRARELFF
CDR3 DNA: TGTGCCAGCAGCAGAACTAGCGGGAGGGCCCGGGAGCTGTTTTTT
clone size: NA
J gene: TRBJ2-2
V gene: TRBV2
D gene: TRBD2

CDR3 protein: CASSEEGGSSF
CDR3 DNA: TGTGCCAGCAGTGAAGAGGGCGGCAGCTCCTTC
clone size: NA
J gene: TRBJ1-2
V gene: TRBV2
D gene: NA